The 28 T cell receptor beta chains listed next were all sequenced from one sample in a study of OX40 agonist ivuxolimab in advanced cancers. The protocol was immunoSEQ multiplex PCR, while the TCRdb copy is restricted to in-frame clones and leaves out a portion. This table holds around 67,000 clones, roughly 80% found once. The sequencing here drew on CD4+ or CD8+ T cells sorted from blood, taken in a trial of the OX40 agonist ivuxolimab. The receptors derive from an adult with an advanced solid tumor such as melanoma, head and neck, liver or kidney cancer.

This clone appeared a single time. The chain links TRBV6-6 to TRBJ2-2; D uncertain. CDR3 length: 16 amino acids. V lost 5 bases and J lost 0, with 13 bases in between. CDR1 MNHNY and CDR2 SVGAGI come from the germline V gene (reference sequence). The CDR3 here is CASSRQGPANTGELFF. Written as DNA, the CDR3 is TGTGCCAGCAGTCGCCAAGGTCCTGCGAACACCGGGGAGCTGTTTTTT.

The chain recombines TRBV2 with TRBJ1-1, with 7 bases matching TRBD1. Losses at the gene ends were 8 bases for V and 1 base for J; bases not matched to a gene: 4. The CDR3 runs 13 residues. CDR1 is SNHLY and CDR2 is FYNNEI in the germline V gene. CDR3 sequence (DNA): TGTGCCAGCCAGGGGGGACGGAACACTGAAGCTTTCTTT. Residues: CASQGGRNTEAFF. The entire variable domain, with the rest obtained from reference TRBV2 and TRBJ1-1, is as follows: EPEVTQTPSHQVTQMGQEVILRCVPISNHLYFYWYRQILGQKVEFLVSFYNNEISEKSEIFDDQFSVERPDGSNFTLKIRSTKLEDSAMYFCASQGGRNTEAFFGQGTRLTVV.

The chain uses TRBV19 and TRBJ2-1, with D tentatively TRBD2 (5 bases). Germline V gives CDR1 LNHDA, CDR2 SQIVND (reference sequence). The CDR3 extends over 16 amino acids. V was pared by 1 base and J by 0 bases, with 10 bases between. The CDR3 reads CASSIAHAGSYNEQFF. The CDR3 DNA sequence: TGTGCCAGTAGTATAGCCCACGCGGGCTCCTACAATGAGCAGTTCTTC.

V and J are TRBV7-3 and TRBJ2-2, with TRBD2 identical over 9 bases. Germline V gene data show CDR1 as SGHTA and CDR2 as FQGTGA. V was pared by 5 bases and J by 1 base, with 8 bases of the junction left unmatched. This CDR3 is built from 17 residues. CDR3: CASSDPAGGLNTGELFF. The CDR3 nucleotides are TGTGCCAGCAGCGACCCGGCGGGGGGGTTGAACACCGGGGAGCTGTTTTTT.

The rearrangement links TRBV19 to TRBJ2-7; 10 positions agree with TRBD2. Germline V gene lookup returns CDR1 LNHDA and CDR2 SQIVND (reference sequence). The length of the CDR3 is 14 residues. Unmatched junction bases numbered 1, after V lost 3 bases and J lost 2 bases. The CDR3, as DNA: TGTGCCAGTAGTATCCTAGCGGGGGCCTACGAGCAGTACTTC. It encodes CASSILAGAYEQYF.

The DNA of the CDR3 is TGTGCCAGCAGTGTCGAGACAGGGGCTGAAGCTTTCTTT. This codes for CASSVETGAEAFF. The chain recombines TRBV2 with TRBJ1-1; 8 bases map to TRBD1. V lost 4 bases, J lost 6 bases, and 4 bases stayed unmatched. Per germline, CDR1 SNHLY and CDR2 FYNNEI. The CDR3 has 13 residues.

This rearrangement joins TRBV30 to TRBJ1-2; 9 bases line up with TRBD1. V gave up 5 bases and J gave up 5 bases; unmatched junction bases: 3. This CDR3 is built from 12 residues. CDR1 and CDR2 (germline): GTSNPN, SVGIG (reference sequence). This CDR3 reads CAWVTGGYGYTF. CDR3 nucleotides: TGTGCCTGGGTGACAGGGGGGTATGGCTACACCTTC.

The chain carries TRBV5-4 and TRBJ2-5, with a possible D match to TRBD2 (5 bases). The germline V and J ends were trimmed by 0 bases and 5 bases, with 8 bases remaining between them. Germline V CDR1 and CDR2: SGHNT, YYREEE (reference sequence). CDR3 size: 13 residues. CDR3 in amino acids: CASSLEAVETQYF. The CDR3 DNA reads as TGTGCCAGCAGCTTGGAAGCGGTGGAGACCCAGTACTTC.

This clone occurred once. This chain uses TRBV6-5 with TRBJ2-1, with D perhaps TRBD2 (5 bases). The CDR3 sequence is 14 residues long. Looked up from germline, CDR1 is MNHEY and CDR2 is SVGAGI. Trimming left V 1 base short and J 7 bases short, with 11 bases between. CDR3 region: CASSYYEGLNEQFF. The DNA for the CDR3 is TGTGCCAGCAGTTACTACGAGGGCTTAAATGAGCAGTTCTTC.

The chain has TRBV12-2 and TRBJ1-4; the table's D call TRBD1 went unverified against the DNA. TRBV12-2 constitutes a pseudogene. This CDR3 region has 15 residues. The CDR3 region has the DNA TGTGCAAGTCGCTTAAGGACAGGTTTTGCTGAAAAACTGTTTTTT. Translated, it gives CASRLRTGFAEKLFF.

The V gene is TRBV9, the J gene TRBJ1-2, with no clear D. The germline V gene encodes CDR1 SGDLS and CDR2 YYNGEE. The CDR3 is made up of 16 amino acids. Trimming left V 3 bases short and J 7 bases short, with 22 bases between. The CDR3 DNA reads TGTGCCAGCAGCGAGGGAGTCTCGGATTCAAGGCCTGGCTACACCTTC. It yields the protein CASSEGVSDSRPGYTF.

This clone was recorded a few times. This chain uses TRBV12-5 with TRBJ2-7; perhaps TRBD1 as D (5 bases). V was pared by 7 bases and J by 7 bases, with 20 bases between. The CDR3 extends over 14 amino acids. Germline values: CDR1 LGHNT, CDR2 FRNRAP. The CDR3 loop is CASALTDPSGEQYF. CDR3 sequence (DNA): TGTGCTAGTGCCTTGACAGACCCTTCTGGAGAGCAGTACTTC.

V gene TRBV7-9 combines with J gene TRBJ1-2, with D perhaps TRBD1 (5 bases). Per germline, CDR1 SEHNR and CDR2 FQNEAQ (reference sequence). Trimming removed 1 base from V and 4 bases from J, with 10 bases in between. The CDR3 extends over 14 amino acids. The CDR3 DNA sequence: TGTGCCAGCAGCTTAGACCCAGGGAGCTATGGCTACACCTTC. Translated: CASSLDPGSYGYTF.

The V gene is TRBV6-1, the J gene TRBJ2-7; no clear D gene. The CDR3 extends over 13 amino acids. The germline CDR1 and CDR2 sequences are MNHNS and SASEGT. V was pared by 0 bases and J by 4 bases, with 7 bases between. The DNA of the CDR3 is TGTGCCAGCAGTGAAGCCCTAGGGTACGAGCAGTACTTC. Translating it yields CASSEALGYEQYF.

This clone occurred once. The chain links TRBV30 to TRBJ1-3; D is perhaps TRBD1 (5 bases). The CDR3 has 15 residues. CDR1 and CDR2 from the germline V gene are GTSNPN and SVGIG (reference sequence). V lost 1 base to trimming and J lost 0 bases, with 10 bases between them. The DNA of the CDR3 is TGTGCCTGGAGTGATCTGGGGCCCTCTGGAAACACCATATATTTT. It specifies CAWSDLGPSGNTIYF.

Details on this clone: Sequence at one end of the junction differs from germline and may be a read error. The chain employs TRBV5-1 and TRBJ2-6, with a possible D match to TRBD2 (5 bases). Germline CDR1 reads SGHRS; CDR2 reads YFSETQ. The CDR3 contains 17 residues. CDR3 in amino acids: CASSLDGRGSGANVLTF. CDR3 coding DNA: TGCGCCAGCAGTTTGGACGGGCGAGGGTCTGGGGCCAACGTCCTGACTTTC.

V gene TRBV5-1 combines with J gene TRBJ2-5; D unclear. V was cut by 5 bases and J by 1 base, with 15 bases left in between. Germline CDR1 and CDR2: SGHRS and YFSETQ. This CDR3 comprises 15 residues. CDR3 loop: CASSPERGFQETQYF. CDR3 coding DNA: TGCGCCAGCAGTCCCGAACGAGGCTTCCAAGAGACCCAGTACTTC. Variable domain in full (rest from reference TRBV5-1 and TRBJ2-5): KAGVTQTPRYLIKTRGQQVTLSCSPISGHRSVSWYQQTPGQGLQFLFEYFSETQRNKGNFPGRFSGRQFSNSRSEMNVSTLELGDSALYLCASSPERGFQETQYFGPGTRLLVL.

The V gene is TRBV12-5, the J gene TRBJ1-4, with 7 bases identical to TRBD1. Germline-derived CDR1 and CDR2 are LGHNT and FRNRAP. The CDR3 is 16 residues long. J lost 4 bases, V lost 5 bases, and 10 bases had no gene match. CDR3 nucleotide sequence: TGTGCTAGTGGTCCCCCCAGACAGGGCCTTAATGAAAAACTGTTTTTT. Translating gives CASGPPRQGLNEKLFF.

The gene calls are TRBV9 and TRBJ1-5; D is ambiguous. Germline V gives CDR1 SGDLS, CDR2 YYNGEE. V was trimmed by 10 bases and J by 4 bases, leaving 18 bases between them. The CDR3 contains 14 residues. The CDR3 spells CACHRARSNQPQHF. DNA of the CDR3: TGTGCCTGCCACCGGGCCAGATCGAATCAGCCCCAGCATTTT.

The CDR3 is CASSPAQGGGYTF. CDR3 in DNA: TGTGCCAGCTCACCGGCGCAGGGGGGAGGCTACACCTTC. V is TRBV18 and J is TRBJ1-2; the match to TRBD1 covers 7 bases. V dropped 3 bases and J dropped 8; count of bases not matched to a gene: 6. CDR3 length equals 13 residues. Germline lookup yields CDR1 KGHSH and CDR2 LQKENI.

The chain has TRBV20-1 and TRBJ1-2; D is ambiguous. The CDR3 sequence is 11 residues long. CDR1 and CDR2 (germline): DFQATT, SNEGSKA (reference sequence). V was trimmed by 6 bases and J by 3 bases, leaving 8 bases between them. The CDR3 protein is CSASADYGYTF. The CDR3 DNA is TGCAGTGCCTCCGCCGACTATGGCTACACCTTC.

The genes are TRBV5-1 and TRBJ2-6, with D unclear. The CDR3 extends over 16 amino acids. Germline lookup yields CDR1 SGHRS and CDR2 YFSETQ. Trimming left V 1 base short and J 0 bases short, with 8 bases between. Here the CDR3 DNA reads TGCGCCAGCAGCTTGAGTGTTATCTCTGGGGCCAACGTCCTGACTTTC. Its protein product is CASSLSVISGANVLTF.

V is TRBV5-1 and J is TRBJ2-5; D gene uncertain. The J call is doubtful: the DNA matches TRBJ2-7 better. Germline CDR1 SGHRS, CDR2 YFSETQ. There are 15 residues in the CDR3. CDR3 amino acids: CASSFGPGSSYEQYF. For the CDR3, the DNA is TGCGCCAGCAGCTTCGGTCCGGGTTCATCCTACGAGCAGTACTTC.

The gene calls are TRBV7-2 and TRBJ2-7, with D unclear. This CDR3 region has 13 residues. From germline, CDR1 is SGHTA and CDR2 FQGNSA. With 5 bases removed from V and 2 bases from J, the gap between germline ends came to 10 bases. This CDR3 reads CASSRPGTYEQYF. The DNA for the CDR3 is TGTGCCAGCAGCCGGCCTGGCACCTACGAGCAGTACTTC.

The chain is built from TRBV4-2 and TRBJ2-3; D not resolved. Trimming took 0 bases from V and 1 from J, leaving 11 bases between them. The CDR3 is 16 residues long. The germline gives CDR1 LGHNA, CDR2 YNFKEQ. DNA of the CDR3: TGTGCCAGCAGCCAAGAGTCTCCCCCTCGCACAGATACGCAGTATTTT. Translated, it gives CASSQESPPRTDTQYF.

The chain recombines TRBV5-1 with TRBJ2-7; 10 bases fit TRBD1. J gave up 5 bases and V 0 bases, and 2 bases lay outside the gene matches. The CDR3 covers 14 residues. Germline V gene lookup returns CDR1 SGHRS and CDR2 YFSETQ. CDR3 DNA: TGCGCCAGCAGCTTGGAGGGGACAGGGGACGAGCAGTACTTC. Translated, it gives CASSLEGTGDEQYF.

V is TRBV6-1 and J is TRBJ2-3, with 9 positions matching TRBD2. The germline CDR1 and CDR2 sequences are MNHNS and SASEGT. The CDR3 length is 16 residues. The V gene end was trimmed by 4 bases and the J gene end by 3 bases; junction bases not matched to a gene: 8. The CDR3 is CASSVRLGLATDTQYF. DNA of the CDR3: TGTGCCAGCAGTGTTCGTTTAGGACTAGCGACAGATACGCAGTATTTT.

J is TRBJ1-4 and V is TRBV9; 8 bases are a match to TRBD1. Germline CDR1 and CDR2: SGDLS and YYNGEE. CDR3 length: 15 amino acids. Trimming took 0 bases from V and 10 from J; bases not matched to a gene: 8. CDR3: CASSVVPGQVGKLFF. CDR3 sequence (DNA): TGTGCCAGCAGCGTAGTTCCGGGACAGGTGGGAAAACTGTTTTTT.